This T cell receptor beta chain is from a study of cytomegalovirus exposure and HLA in healthy donors. Study outcomes and limitations: Apparent HLA restriction characterized most CMV-associated TCR beta chains in a later analysis. V- and J-gene trimming in TCR beta was tied to a missense DCLRE1C variant by an analysis performed later.

On this clone: Its target is not known.

V lost 2 bases, J lost 1 base, and 2 bases stayed unmatched. This CDR3 has 15 amino acids. Per germline, CDR1 MNHNY and CDR2 SVGAGI (reference sequence). This PCR relied on a set of 60 Vbeta primers and 13 Jbeta primers. Repertoires were generated with immunoSEQ multiplex PCR, while TCRdb's copy carries only in-frame clones and drops some. The table lists 110,000 to 150,000 clones, around 80% of them singletons. Sequencing was performed on PBMCs. This sequence joins TRBV6-6 and TRBJ1-5, with TRBD1 identical over 7 bases. This TCR was recovered from a man aged 40-49 years in good health and CMV-seropositive. CDR3 loop: CASSYGGGSNQPQHF. DNA for the CDR3: TGTGCCAGCAGTTACGGAGGGGGCAGCAATCAGCCCCAGCATTTT.